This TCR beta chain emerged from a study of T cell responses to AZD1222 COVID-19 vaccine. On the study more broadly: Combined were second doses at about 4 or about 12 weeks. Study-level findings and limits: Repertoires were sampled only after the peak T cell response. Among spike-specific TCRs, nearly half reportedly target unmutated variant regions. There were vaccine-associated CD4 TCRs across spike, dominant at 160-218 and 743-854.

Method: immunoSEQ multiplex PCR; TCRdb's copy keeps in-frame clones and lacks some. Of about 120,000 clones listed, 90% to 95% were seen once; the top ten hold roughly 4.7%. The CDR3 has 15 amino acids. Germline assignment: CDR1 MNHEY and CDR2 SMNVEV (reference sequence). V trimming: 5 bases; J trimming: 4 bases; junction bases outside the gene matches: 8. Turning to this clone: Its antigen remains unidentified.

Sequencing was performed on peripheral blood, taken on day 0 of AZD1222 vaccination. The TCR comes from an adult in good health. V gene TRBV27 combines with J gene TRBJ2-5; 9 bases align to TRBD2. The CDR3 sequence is CASSTLAGVGETQYF. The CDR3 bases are TGTGCCAGCAGTACCTTAGCGGGGGTAGGAGAGACCCAGTACTTC.